Below are 32 T cell receptor beta chains sequenced from a single sample in a study of blood T cell repertoires in COVID-19. Using immunoSEQ multiplex PCR, the repertoire was profiled, and TCRdb retains in-frame clones only, with some absent. The table records a few hundred thousand clones, about 87% of them present only once. The sequenced material came from peripheral blood. The receptors originated from a man aged 55 to 70 who had recovered from COVID-19.

The chain links TRBV19 to TRBJ1-5; 9 positions match TRBD1. After removal of 6 bases from V and 4 bases from J, the junction contained 4 bases not matched to a gene. CDR3 size: 14 residues. The germline gives CDR1 LNHDA, CDR2 SQIVND (reference sequence). CDR3 amino acids: CASRGDRENQPQHF. The CDR3 bases are TGTGCCAGTAGGGGGGACAGGGAAAATCAGCCCCAGCATTTT.

The chain employs TRBV19 and TRBJ1-2, with 9 bases lining up with TRBD1. Germline V gives CDR1 LNHDA, CDR2 SQIVND (reference sequence). This CDR3 contains 16 residues. J gave up 2 bases and V 6 bases, and 10 bases lay outside the gene matches. The CDR3 DNA follows: TGTGCCAGTAGGATCAGTACAGGGGGCTGGAACTATGGCTACACCTTC. The encoded protein is CASRISTGGWNYGYTF.

The V and J genes are TRBV6-1 and TRBJ2-7; 8 bases are a match to TRBD2. The V segment lost 0 bases and the J segment 2 bases; nucleotides outside the gene matches: 6. This CDR3 has 16 amino acids. Germline V gene lookup returns CDR1 MNHNS and CDR2 SASEGT. The CDR3 DNA follows: TGTGCCAGCAGTGAAGCGGCGGGCGGGGGGCCCTACGAGCAGTACTTC. Translating gives CASSEAAGGGPYEQYF.

The chain has TRBV6-4 and TRBJ1-2, with TRBD1 identical over 11 bases. V gave up 3 bases and J gave up 4 bases; unmatched junction bases: 1. Germline V lookup: CDR1 MRHNA, CDR2 SNTAGT. CDR3 length equals 14 residues. The CDR3 loop is CASSEGTGGYGYTF. CDR3 coding DNA: TGTGCCAGCAGTGAGGGGACAGGGGGCTATGGCTACACCTTC.

This chain connects TRBV6-6 to TRBJ2-7; D possibly corresponds to TRBD1 (5 bases). The germline V gene encodes CDR1 MNHNY and CDR2 SVGAGI (reference sequence). The CDR3 length is 14 residues. Trimming removed 5 bases at V and 0 bases at J, with 11 bases between. In DNA, the CDR3 is TGTGCCAGCAGTAGGCAGGGTAACTCCTACGAGCAGTACTTC. It encodes CASSRQGNSYEQYF.

The chain employs TRBV6-5 and TRBJ1-2; D perhaps matches TRBD1 (5 bases). Looked up from germline, CDR1 is MNHEY and CDR2 is SVGAGI. CDR3 length: 15 amino acids. Trimming cost V 0 bases and J 8 bases, with 16 bases left between them. The CDR3 is CASSYSGRAGGGYTF. The CDR3 coding sequence is TGTGCCAGCAGTTACTCGGGCAGGGCGGGGGGAGGCTACACCTTC.

J is TRBJ2-2 and V is TRBV14, with D maybe TRBD2 (6 bases). V dropped 0 bases and J dropped 2 bases, with 16 bases sitting between them. The CDR3 length is 18 residues. Germline V CDR1 and CDR2: SGHDN, FVKESK. The DNA of the CDR3 is TGTGCCAGCAGCCAAGATCGGGGAGGAAGGCTAAACACCGGGGAGCTGTTTTTT. Its protein product is CASSQDRGGRLNTGELFF.

This clone was counted a single time. V usage is TRBV7-2 and J usage is TRBJ1-6, with TRBD1 identical over 10 bases. CDR1 and CDR2 from the germline V gene are SGHTA and FQGNSA. The CDR3 consists of 16 residues. The ends lost 4 bases at V and 9 bases at J; junction bases unmatched: 9. The CDR3 nucleotides are TGTGCCAGCAGCTCCCCTTTGACAGGGGGCGGTTCACCCCTCCACTTT. Protein sequence: CASSSPLTGGGSPLHF. Combining the CDR3 with reference TRBV7-2 and TRBJ1-6 gives the whole variable domain GAGVSQSPSNKVTEKGKDVELRCDPISGHTALYWYRQSLGQGLEFLIYFQGNSAPDKSGLPSDRFSAERTGGSVSTLTIQRTQQEDSAVYLCASSSPLTGGGSPLHFGNGTRLTVT.

The gene calls are TRBV4-1 and TRBJ1-1; D might be TRBD1 (5 bases). V lost 4 bases, J lost 2 bases, and 11 bases lay in between. Germline CDR1 and CDR2: MGHRA and YSYEKL. The CDR3 has 14 amino acids. DNA for the CDR3: TGCGCCAGCAGCCCCCTCAGGGTAAACACTGAAGCTTTCTTT. This gives the protein CASSPLRVNTEAFF.

This chain connects TRBV30 to TRBJ2-7; D possibly corresponds to TRBD1 (5 bases). Trimming left V 2 bases short and J 4 bases short, with 9 bases between. Germline CDR1 GTSNPN, CDR2 SVGIG (reference sequence). This CDR3 spans 12 amino acids. The CDR3 DNA reads as TGTGCCTGGAGTCCACGGACATACGAGCAGTACTTC. Its protein product is CAWSPRTYEQYF.

The chain's CDR3 is CASSGRDSKNIQYF. In nucleotides, the CDR3 is TGTGCCAGCAGCGGGCGGGATAGCAAAAACATTCAGTACTTC. The rearrangement uses TRBV9 and TRBJ2-4; D is perhaps TRBD2 (6 bases). V gave up 3 bases and J gave up 3 bases, with 10 bases separating them. Germline-derived CDR1 and CDR2 are SGDLS and YYNGEE. There are 14 residues in the CDR3.

This chain connects TRBV19 to TRBJ1-1, with 8 bases that match TRBD1. The V gene's germline CDR1 is LNHDA and CDR2 SQIVND (reference sequence). V shed 8 bases, J shed 0 bases, and the junction held 11 bases outside the gene matches. The CDR3 covers 16 residues. The CDR3 protein is CASGGPGTGLNTEAFF. The CDR3 DNA follows: TGTGCCAGTGGGGGTCCCGGGACAGGATTGAACACTGAAGCTTTCTTT.

The J gene is TRBJ2-7, the V gene TRBV12-5; no clear D gene. The V and J ends lost 6 bases and 0 bases respectively, with 9 bases between them. Germline V gives CDR1 LGHNT, CDR2 FRNRAP. The CDR3 length is 13 residues. Written as DNA, the CDR3 is TGTGCTAGTGGCTCCCTTGTCTCCTACGAGCAGTACTTC. It is translated as CASGSLVSYEQYF.

V gene TRBV2 combines with J gene TRBJ1-2; the D gene is possibly TRBD1 (5 bases). This CDR3 spans 13 amino acids. Germline lookup yields CDR1 SNHLY and CDR2 FYNNEI. Trimming cost V 5 bases and J 4 bases, with 11 bases left between them. The CDR3 bases are TGTGCCAGCAGTCGACAGAGAACCTATGGCTACACCTTC. Residues: CASSRQRTYGYTF.

The chain carries TRBV15 and TRBJ1-1, with unresolved D. CDR3 length: 14 amino acids. From germline, CDR1 is LNHNV and CDR2 YYDKDF (reference sequence). The germline V and J ends were trimmed by 8 bases and 1 base, with 14 bases remaining between them. The DNA for the CDR3 is TGTGCCACCTCTGAGGAGGGTTGGAACACTGAAGCTTTCTTT. It specifies CATSEEGWNTEAFF.

This chain connects TRBV6-2 or TRBV6-3 to TRBJ2-7; D remains unclear. Germline V gives CDR1 MNHEY, CDR2 SVGEGT. V lost 5 bases, J lost 4 bases, and 12 bases lay in between. The CDR3 has 13 amino acids. In nucleotides, the CDR3 is TGTGCCAGCAGTCCAGCGCTCGGATACGAGCAGTACTTC. Translating it yields CASSPALGYEQYF.

The CDR3 DNA follows: TGCGCCAGCAGCCGGGGGGTGGTGGGCAATTCACCCCTCCACTTT. This codes for CASSRGVVGNSPLHF. The V and J genes are TRBV4-1 and TRBJ1-6; possible D gene TRBD1, 5 bases. This CDR3 is built from 15 residues. Germline V gives CDR1 MGHRA, CDR2 YSYEKL. V lost 4 bases, J lost 7 bases, and 14 bases lay in between.

This chain uses TRBV7-9 with TRBJ2-5; D possibly corresponds to TRBD1 (5 bases). V lost 6 bases and J 5 bases, leaving 7 bases between the germline ends. This CDR3 contains 11 residues. The germline CDR1 and CDR2 sequences are SEHNR and FQNEAQ (reference sequence). CDR3 coding DNA: TGTGCCAGCAGTGCAGGGGAGACCCAGTACTTC. Amino acids: CASSAGETQYF.

The chain uses TRBV6-6 and TRBJ1-2; 10 bases fit TRBD1. This CDR3 has 16 residues. The germline gives CDR1 MNHNY, CDR2 SVGAGI (reference sequence). Unmatched junction bases numbered 8, after V lost 5 bases and J lost 2 bases. DNA of the CDR3: TGTGCCAGCAGTCCCGGGACAGGGGTAAAGAACTATGGCTACACCTTC. Amino acids: CASSPGTGVKNYGYTF.

The V call is TRBV3-1 (or the pseudogene TRBV3-2), the J call TRBJ1-2, with 7 positions matching TRBD1. Trimming cost V 5 bases and J 1 base; bases outside gene matches: 7. In germline, CDR1 is LGHDT, CDR2 YNNKEL (reference sequence). The CDR3 is 15 amino acids. CDR3: CASSEDGTVNYGYTF. The DNA for the CDR3 is TGTGCCAGCAGCGAGGACGGGACAGTTAACTATGGCTACACCTTC.

This clone occurred once. This chain links TRBV5-1 with TRBJ2-5; 7 nucleotides line up with TRBD2. This CDR3 is built from 13 residues. Trimming took 1 base from V and 5 from J; bases not matched to a gene: 2. Germline loops: CDR1 SGHRS, CDR2 YFSETQ. As DNA, the CDR3 is TGCGCCAGCAGCTTGTCCGGGGGGGAGACCCAGTACTTC. Translating it yields CASSLSGGETQYF.

V gene TRBV14 combines with J gene TRBJ1-2, with D perhaps TRBD1 (6 bases). The CDR3 is 15 amino acids. V lost 1 base and J lost 4, with 13 bases in between. From germline, CDR1 is SGHDN and CDR2 FVKESK. The CDR3 protein is CASSQVGQPTYGYTF. As DNA, the CDR3 is TGTGCCAGCAGCCAAGTAGGACAGCCCACCTATGGCTACACCTTC.

The chain is built from TRBV10-3 and TRBJ2-5; 15 bases match TRBD2. V was clipped by 5 bases and J by 9 bases; unmatched bases: 4. There are 14 residues in the CDR3. The germline V gene has CDR1 ENHRY and CDR2 SYGVKD. CDR3 sequence (DNA): TGTGCCATCAGTACTGGACTAGCGGGGGGGCCCCAGTACTTC. Protein: CAISTGLAGGPQYF.

This clone was recorded once. The rearrangement uses TRBV11-2 and TRBJ2-5; weak D call: TRBD1 (5 bases). CDR1 SGHAT and CDR2 FQNNGV come from the germline V gene. The CDR3 is 15 amino acids. Trimming took 5 bases from V and 2 from J, leaving 15 bases between them. This CDR3 reads CASSPSQGKQETQYF. CDR3 in DNA: TGTGCCAGCAGCCCGAGCCAGGGTAAACAAGAGACCCAGTACTTC.

V gene TRBV7-2 combines with J gene TRBJ1-1; tentative D call: TRBD1 (6 bases). CDR1 SGHTA and CDR2 FQGNSA come from the germline V gene. The CDR3 spans 14 residues. Trimming removed 5 bases from V and 0 bases from J, with 10 bases in between. For the CDR3, the DNA is TGTGCCAGCAGCCCACAGGGAATGAACACTGAAGCTTTCTTT. Encoded protein: CASSPQGMNTEAFF.

The chain is built from TRBV27 and TRBJ1-2; 10 bases agree with TRBD1. Germline V CDR1 and CDR2: MNHEY, SMNVEV (reference sequence). This CDR3 has 14 amino acids. V lost 4 bases, J lost 6 bases, and 5 bases stayed unmatched. The CDR3 loop reads CASSSDRGLHGYTF. DNA of the CDR3: TGTGCCAGCAGTTCAGACAGGGGGCTTCATGGCTACACCTTC.

The rearrangement links TRBV5-6 to TRBJ1-1, with 12 bases that match TRBD1. This CDR3 comprises 15 residues. Germline CDR1 reads SGHDT; CDR2 reads YYEEEE. Trimming at V came to 3 bases and at J to 3 bases, leaving 3 bases not matched to a gene. The CDR3 sequence is CASSWDRGRDTEAFF. The DNA of the CDR3 is TGTGCCAGCAGCTGGGACAGGGGGCGAGACACTGAAGCTTTCTTT.

The rearrangement uses TRBV29-1 and TRBJ2-7, with 11 nucleotides matching TRBD2. J lost 1 base, V lost 5 bases, and 4 bases had no gene match. Germline V gives CDR1 SQVTM, CDR2 ANQGSEA. CDR3 length: 14 amino acids. CDR3 sequence reads: CSVRTSGLSYEQYF. The CDR3 DNA is TGCAGCGTTCGGACTAGCGGGCTTTCCTACGAGCAGTACTTC.

The V call is TRBV19, the J call TRBJ1-4, with D possibly being TRBD1 (5 bases). This CDR3 has 12 amino acids. The germline V gene encodes CDR1 LNHDA and CDR2 SQIVND (reference sequence). Trimming removed 2 bases from V and 15 bases from J, with 13 bases in between. The CDR3 nucleotides are TGTGCCAGTAGTATACGGGCAGGGAAGGTGTTTTTT. It codes for CASSIRAGKVFF.

This chain connects TRBV19 to TRBJ1-1; 10 bases are shared with TRBD1. After removal of 9 bases from V and 0 bases from J, the junction contained 7 bases not matched to a gene. This CDR3 region has 15 residues. Looked up from germline, CDR1 is LNHDA and CDR2 is SQIVND (reference sequence). CDR3 residues: CASRDRGRMNTEAFF. The CDR3 region has the DNA TGTGCCAGCCGGGACAGGGGAAGGATGAACACTGAAGCTTTCTTT.

The DNA of the CDR3 is TGTGCCAGTACTCGGACTAGCGGGGGGGCCCGCACCGGGGAGCTGTTTTTT. Its translation: CASTRTSGGARTGELFF. The gene calls are TRBV19 and TRBJ2-2; TRBD2 matches at 15 bases. With 7 bases clipped from V and 4 bases from J, the junction kept 7 bases outside the gene matches. CDR1 and CDR2 (germline): LNHDA, SQIVND (reference sequence). The CDR3 is 17 amino acids.

This chain links TRBV19 with TRBJ1-5, with D uncertain. This CDR3 is 14 amino acids long. V shed 3 bases and J shed 4 bases, with 10 bases lying between them. Per germline, CDR1 LNHDA and CDR2 SQIVND (reference sequence). The CDR3 coding sequence is TGTGCCAGTAGTATGGTGAGGGCAAATCAGCCCCAGCATTTT. The encoded protein is CASSMVRANQPQHF.